The following is a TCR beta chain sequence with its context. Which antigen it targets is not known. No qualities accompany the bases; no much larger clone lies one base away. The junction carries 11 bases between V and J, which are trimmed by 2 bases and 9 bases respectively. According to the germline V gene (reference sequence), CDR1 reads MNHEY and CDR2 reads SMNVEV. Counted from cysteine to phenylalanine, this CDR3 has 13 amino acids. Solely the CDR3 DNA is kept, with 39 bases framed from the first base. This specimen belongs to a study of T cell responses to AZD1222 COVID-19 vaccine listed by TCRdb under 2021. About the investigation overall: A total of more than 230 trial participants underwent TCR sequencing, of whom around 200 received two doses of AZD1222 and about 26 received two doses of the MenACWY control vaccine. Trial participants were enrolled into age subgroups of 18-55, 56-69 and 70-plus years, which contained roughly 150, 30 and 60 TCR-sequenced participants, respectively.

Findings and caveats that apply to the study as a whole: Because no day 14 peak-response samples were available, repertoires were characterized only after the peak T cell response. CD4 TCRs associated with the vaccine covered the entire spike protein, and the dominant responses were in regions 160-218 and 743-854. Only a handful of AZD1222 recipients were SARS-CoV-2 seropositive at baseline, limiting conclusions about previously exposed vaccinees. In the small 56-69-year group, the increase in depth fell short of significance, most likely because of low power. A significant rise in spike-specific TCR breadth and depth was observed after two AZD1222 doses relative to day 0 and relative to MenACWY recipients. Participants were mostly white British, with more females than males. The authors suggested clonal diversity may have been underestimated. Epitopes outside the regions mutated in the B.1.351 and B.1.1.7 variants were reportedly recognized by nearly half of the unique spike-specific TCRs.

The CDR3 regions of human TCRbeta chains were analyzed by immunosequencing. As for the authors' bioinformatics: Repertoire TCRs were checked for matches against a reference library of SARS-CoV-2-specific TCRs that had been generated using the MIRA antigen-specificity platform. Breadth was defined as the fraction of unique TCRs that were SARS-CoV-2-associated, and depth was defined as the fraction of total T cells that were SARS-CoV-2-associated. Each spike-specific TCR was assigned to its reactive spike region and to a CD4 or CD8 class using the MIRA data. Log10-transformed breadth and depth values were compared by one-way ANOVA with Sidak's multiple comparisons tests. TCRdb mirrors the immuneACCESS table, restricted to in-frame sequences. Some clones are absent from its copies; in checked studies, under half trace to an unresolved V gene, and the reason for the others is unknown. The DNA was the basis for D and trimming; V, J and clone size are from that table. For this sample the table gives 160,000 or so clones, of which less than 90% were detected only once. About 7% of the sample rests with the top ten.

According to the study, the label for this sample's time point signals: sample from adult after SARS-CoV-2 infection, after symptom onset. A couple of convalescent COVID-19 patients, sampled after symptom onset from adults with prior SARS-CoV-2 infection, were also TCR-sequenced for comparison. Material: peripheral blood, obtained after recovery from COVID-19. This chain joins TRBV27 to TRBJ2-4; the D gene is not confidently resolved. This TCR came from an adult who had recovered from COVID-19. The CDR3 loop reads CASSLEKSGIQYF. The DNA sequence is TGTGCCAGCAGTTTAGAGAAATCGGGCATTCAGTACTTC.